These 14 T cell receptor beta chains originate from one sample sequenced in a study of response to subunit inactivated influenza vaccine. Via MiXCR, TCRdb re-called the RT-PCR reads, giving one row per CDR3 protein. The repertoire holds hundreds of thousands of distinct CDR3 sequences, with approximately 14% as singletons. Sequencing was performed on PBMCs from blood, taken roughly 15 days before vaccination. These receptors all stem from a man aged 50 or older who received an inactivated influenza vaccine.

In this sample, this clonotype turned up many times. The CDR3 here is CASSLVGVRGGTGELFF. The CDR3 DNA reads TGTGCCAGCAGCTTGGTCGGTGTGCGGGGGGGCACCGGGGAGCTGTTTTTT. This sequence joins TRBV5-5 and TRBJ2-2, with TRBD2 matching over 9 bases. CDR3 length equals 17 residues. CDR1 is SGHKS and CDR2 is YYEKEE in the germline V gene (reference sequence). J gave up 4 bases and V 0 bases, and 7 bases lay outside the gene matches.

V gene TRBV7-8 combines with J gene TRBJ2-5, with 7 bases lining up with TRBD1. Germline values: CDR1 SGHVS, CDR2 FQNEAQ. CDR3 length equals 14 residues. Germline trimming cut 5 bases from V and 7 bases from J; bases unmatched to any gene: 10. CDR3 sequence: CASSPDRFIGTQYF. In DNA form, the CDR3 reads TGTGCCAGCAGCCCGGACAGGTTTATCGGGACCCAGTACTTC.

V gene TRBV29-1 combines with J gene TRBJ2-3, with 12 bases identical to TRBD2. V lost 3 bases to trimming and J lost 2 bases; unmatched junction nucleotides: 3. Germline lookup yields CDR1 SQVTM and CDR2 ANQGSEA. CDR3 size: 15 residues. Written as DNA, the CDR3 is TGCAGCGTTGAGCTAGCGGGGGGGTACACAGATACGCAGTATTTT. This encodes CSVELAGGYTDTQYF.

J is TRBJ1-4 and V is TRBV27; D remains ambiguous. This CDR3 is built from 14 residues. Germline CDR1 MNHEY, CDR2 SMNVEV (reference sequence). V was shortened by 2 bases and J by 7 bases, with 11 bases between the two germline ends. The DNA of the CDR3 is TGTGCCAGCAGTTTACTGGGCCGGGGTGAAAAACTGTTTTTT. Translated, it gives CASSLLGRGEKLFF.

In this sample, this clonotype turned up a few times. The chain combines TRBV7-2 with TRBJ1-5; D not certain. The CDR3 covers 17 residues. Germline loops: CDR1 SGHTA, CDR2 FQGNSA. Trimming pared 1 base from V and 3 bases from J, leaving 16 bases between. CDR3 bases: TGTGCCAGCAGCTTAGTGCCGGTACCTATAGCCAATCAGCCCCAGCATTTT. Translating gives CASSLVPVPIANQPQHF.

This clonotype was detected only a few times. V and J are TRBV7-8 and TRBJ2-5; the match to TRBD2 covers 12 bases. The length of the CDR3 is 18 residues. Germline CDR1 is SGHVS and CDR2 is FQNEAQ. V was pared by 1 base and J by 5 bases, with 11 bases of the junction left unmatched. This CDR3 reads CASSLVGGTSGRLETQYF. In DNA, the CDR3 is TGTGCCAGCAGCTTAGTAGGGGGAACTAGCGGGAGGCTTGAGACCCAGTACTTC.

The chain couples TRBV15 to TRBJ2-1, with 16 nucleotides matching TRBD2. V shed 8 bases, J shed 12 bases, and the junction held 7 bases outside the gene matches. The CDR3 loop spans 14 amino acids. Germline CDR1 reads LNHNV; CDR2 reads YYDKDF (reference sequence). The CDR3 loop is CATGGTSGRARQFF. In DNA, the CDR3 is TGTGCCACCGGCGGGACTAGCGGGAGGGCCCGGCAGTTCTTC.

The rearrangement joins TRBV5-1 to TRBJ2-1; TRBD1 matches 10 bases. V dropped 4 bases and J dropped 6; count of bases not matched to a gene: 4. This CDR3 region has 14 residues. Germline V gives CDR1 SGHRS, CDR2 YFSETQ. The CDR3 reads CASSTGTGVNEQFF. The DNA of the CDR3 is TGCGCCAGCAGCACTGGGACAGGGGTCAATGAGCAGTTCTTC.

The sample holds a few counts of this clonotype. The chain combines TRBV4-3 with TRBJ2-5; 12 positions match TRBD2. V shed 0 bases and J 5 bases; nucleotides not matched to a gene: 4. The CDR3 totals 16 residues. Looked up from germline, CDR1 is LGHNA and CDR2 is YSLEER. Here the CDR3 DNA reads TGCGCCAGCAGCCAAGAGGCTAGCGGGAGGGGGGAGACCCAGTACTTC. This sequence encodes CASSQEASGRGETQYF.

The rearrangement joins TRBV4-3 to TRBJ2-5, with 7 bases matching TRBD2. Germline V gene sequence: CDR1 LGHNA, CDR2 YSLEER. This CDR3 is built from 16 residues. V shed 0 bases, J shed 5 bases, and the junction held 9 bases outside the gene matches. The CDR3 is CASSQEPGRGWETQYF. CDR3 in DNA: TGCGCCAGCAGCCAAGAACCGGGGAGGGGCTGGGAGACCCAGTACTTC.

This clonotype was observed at least ten times. The chain is built from TRBV12-3 or TRBV12-4 and TRBJ2-7, with TRBD2 identical over 8 bases. This CDR3 comprises 14 residues. With 1 base clipped from V and 2 bases from J, the junction kept 1 base outside the gene matches. The DNA of the CDR3 is TGTGCCAGCAGTTTAGGGACTAGCACCTACGAGCAGTACTTC. Protein: CASSLGTSTYEQYF.

The rearrangement links TRBV11-3 to TRBJ2-1, with 9 positions matching TRBD2. This CDR3 is 15 amino acids long. Germline lookup yields CDR1 SGHNT and CDR2 YENEEA. Trimming at V came to 5 bases and at J to 8 bases, leaving 10 bases not matched to a gene. The CDR3 DNA reads TGTGCCAGCAGCAAAGGCCTCGCGGGAGGGGATGAGCAGTTCTTC. Its protein product is CASSKGLAGGDEQFF.

The V call is TRBV6-5, the J call TRBJ1-2, with D uncertain. V was clipped by 0 bases and J by 3 bases, with 11 bases between them. The CDR3 sequence is 15 residues long. The germline V gene has CDR1 MNHEY and CDR2 SVGAGI. Here the CDR3 reads CASSYSNTGYYGYTF. CDR3 nucleotide sequence: TGTGCCAGCAGTTACTCGAACACGGGATACTATGGCTACACCTTC.

In this sample, this clonotype turned up many times. The gene calls are TRBV5-6 and TRBJ2-1, with a tentative D call TRBD2 (5 bases). The CDR3 totals 14 residues. CDR1 is SGHDT and CDR2 is YYEEEE in the germline V gene. Trimming left V 0 bases short and J 9 bases short, with 13 bases between. CDR3 sequence reads: CASSLGLSSGEQFF. As DNA, the CDR3 is TGTGCCAGCAGCTTGGGACTATCATCTGGTGAGCAGTTCTTC.